The clone carrying this T cell receptor beta chain was detected only once. Its antigen is undetermined. The sample comes from a study of T cells in localized non-small cell lung cancer. The CDR3 runs 13 residues. The V end lost 6 bases, the J end lost 8 bases, and 16 bases lay between the germline ends. CDR1 KGHSH and CDR2 LQKENI come from the germline V gene. Broader study findings: Longer overall survival accompanied higher blood T cell density. Tumor showed lower T cell clonality than uninvolved adjacent lung, where it was highest.

Clones were sequenced by immunoSEQ multiplex PCR, and TCRdb holds only the in-frame ones, with some missing. The data hold tens of thousands of clones, with about nine tenths observed a single time. The sequence came from a male donor older than 55 with stage III lung adenocarcinoma. This specimen consisted of peripheral blood, obtained before any cancer treatment. The rearrangement uses TRBV18 and TRBJ1-2; no clear D. CDR3 in DNA: TGTGCCAGCTCCCCCGGGCCCGAAGGGGGCTACACCTTC. As protein: CASSPGPEGGYTF.